Detailed here is one T cell receptor (beta chain). Its antigen is not known. TCRdb's copy holds only in-frame clones and misses some; the assay was immunoSEQ multiplex PCR. The table lists about 5,800 clones, approximately 64% of them singletons. The source of the sample is a study of tumor-infiltrating lymphocytes in localized non-small cell lung cancer. Overall study findings and caveats: Not all patients were TCR sequenced, owing to tissue quantity. Technical variation could not be separated from intratumor heterogeneity here. Immunotypes IM1 and IM2 had similar TCR-derived T-cell fractions.

Specimen: uninvolved lung tissue not adjacent to the tumor. This receptor was obtained from a human donor with non-small cell lung cancer.

DNA for the CDR3: TGCAGCGTTGATTACTGGGAGATCACAGATACGCAGTATTTT. Encoded protein: CSVDYWEITDTQYF. This rearrangement joins TRBV29-1 to TRBJ2-3; perhaps TRBD2 as D (5 bases). Looked up from germline, CDR1 is SQVTM and CDR2 is ANQGSEA. The V and J ends lost 3 bases and 2 bases respectively, with 12 bases between them. CDR3 length: 14 amino acids.